The rows below give T cell receptor beta chains drawn from one sample of a study of blood T cell repertoires in COVID-19. Method: immunoSEQ multiplex PCR; TCRdb's copy keeps in-frame clones and lacks some. The sample holds about 170,000 clones, more than 70% seen once. The sequencing input was peripheral blood. These receptors all stem from an older woman who had recovered from COVID-19. Both conserved end residues are part of each CDR3. Fields, in order: J gene, clone size, V gene, D gene, CDR3 protein, CDR3 DNA. The D gene is left open where the match is weak. For some rows the clone size is stated as once, few or many, or as a class when expanded; others skip it.

>TRBJ1-1|.|TRBV7-9|.
CASSLAEGRVTEAFF
TGTGCCAGCAGCTTAGCGGAGGGGAGGGTCACTGAAGCTTTCTTT
>TRBJ2-2|.|TRBV6-2/TRBV6-3|TRBD2
CASSPHLAGGSTGELFF
TGTGCCAGCAGCCCCCATCTAGCGGGAGGGAGCACCGGGGAGCTGTTTTTT
>TRBJ2-7|.|TRBV4-1|.
CASSLEGRGEQYF
TGCGCCAGCAGCCTCGAAGGGCGGGGCGAGCAGTACTTC
>TRBJ2-5|.|TRBV29-1|TRBD1
CSVMTGLGETQYF
TGCAGCGTCATGACAGGGTTGGGGGAGACCCAGTACTTC
>TRBJ1-1|.|TRBV3-1/TRBV3-2|.
CASSPHGGEAFF
TGTGCCAGCAGCCCCCACGGGGGTGAAGCTTTCTTT
>TRBJ1-1|once|TRBV5-4|.
CASSGGLGVNTEAFF
TGTGCCAGCAGCGGGGGACTTGGAGTGAACACTGAAGCTTTCTTT
>TRBJ2-7|.|TRBV7-9|TRBD1
CASSPQGPLSEQYF
TGTGCCAGCAGCCCACAGGGGCCCTTGAGTGAGCAGTACTTC
>TRBJ2-3|.|TRBV27|TRBD1
CASSTTGGVDTQYF
TGTGCCAGCAGTACCACAGGGGGCGTAGATACGCAGTATTTT
>TRBJ2-7|.|TRBV11-3|.
CASSSPGYEQYF
TGTGCCAGCAGCTCACCAGGCTACGAGCAGTACTTC
>TRBJ2-1|.|TRBV30|TRBD2
CAWSLRGGFYNEQFF
TGTGCCTGGAGTTTGCGGGGGGGCTTTTACAATGAGCAGTTCTTC
>TRBJ1-1|.|TRBV5-4|.
CATQFRNTEAFF
TGTGCCACCCAATTTAGGAACACTGAAGCTTTCTTT
>TRBJ2-5|.|TRBV10-3|.
CAIRGRGHQETQYF
TGTGCCATCAGAGGGCGGGGGCACCAAGAGACCCAGTACTTC
>TRBJ1-1|.|TRBV5-4|.
CASSLGQSNTEAFF
TGTGCCAGCAGCTTGGGACAGTCGAACACTGAAGCTTTCTTT
>TRBJ2-7|.|TRBV2|TRBD1
CASSPDRGGVHEQYF
TGTGCCAGCAGTCCGGACAGGGGTGGGGTCCACGAGCAGTACTTC
>TRBJ2-1|.|TRBV29-1|TRBD2
CSVDGAGPYNEQFF
TGCAGCGTTGACGGAGCGGGACCCTACAATGAGCAGTTCTTC
>TRBJ2-3|.|TRBV19|.
CASKTSPTSTDTQYF
TGTGCCAGCAAGACTTCTCCCACCTCAACAGATACGCAGTATTTT
>TRBJ2-2|.|TRBV5-1|TRBD1
CASSSGQVANTGELFF
TGCGCCAGCAGCTCGGGACAGGTAGCGAACACCGGGGAGCTGTTTTTT
>TRBJ2-7|.|TRBV24-1|TRBD2
CATSDASSGARYEQYF
TGTGCCACCAGTGATGCGTCTAGCGGGGCCAGATACGAGCAGTACTTC
>TRBJ2-7|.|TRBV5-5|.
CASSLGPLFNEQYF
TGTGCCAGCAGCTTGGGGCCCCTCTTTAACGAGCAGTACTTC
>TRBJ2-5|.|TRBV3-1/TRBV3-2|TRBD1
CASSPRDREETQYF
TGTGCCAGCAGCCCCCGGGACAGGGAAGAGACCCAGTACTTC
>TRBJ1-4|.|TRBV19|.
CATRGKNEKLFF
TGTGCCACACGGGGGAAAAATGAAAAACTGTTTTTT
>TRBJ2-3|.|TRBV29-1|.
CSVDGGTDTQYF
TGCAGCGTTGACGGGGGCACAGATACGCAGTATTTT
>TRBJ2-7|few|TRBV19|TRBD1
CASSTPGQGKRYEQYF
TGTGCCAGTAGTACCCCGGGACAGGGGAAGCGTTACGAGCAGTACTTC
>TRBJ2-7|few|TRBV24-1|.
CATSGPGTQAYEQYF
TGTGCCACCAGTGGACCCGGGACTCAAGCCTACGAGCAGTACTTC
>TRBJ2-3|.|TRBV5-1|.
CASSPQGGRAADTQYF
TGCGCCAGCAGCCCCCAAGGGGGGAGGGCGGCAGATACGCAGTATTTT
>TRBJ1-2|.|TRBV3-1/TRBV3-2|TRBD1
CASSPDRDGGYTF
TGTGCCAGCAGCCCCGACAGGGATGGTGGCTACACCTTC
>TRBJ2-3|.|TRBV5-1|TRBD2
CASRVASGGNTQYF
TGCGCCAGCCGGGTAGCCTCCGGGGGGAATACGCAGTATTTT
>TRBJ1-1|.|TRBV29-1|.
CSVAFGFGQGLNTEAFF
TGCAGCGTTGCTTTCGGTTTCGGGCAGGGGCTGAACACTGAAGCTTTCTTT
>TRBJ1-1|.|TRBV19|.
CASMVYSNTEAFF
TGTGCCAGTATGGTCTATTCGAACACTGAAGCTTTCTTT
>TRBJ2-1|once|TRBV3-1/TRBV3-2|TRBD2
CASSHWGGRDVNEQFF
TGTGCCAGCAGCCACTGGGGAGGGAGGGATGTAAATGAGCAGTTCTTC
>TRBJ2-3|.|TRBV5-6|.
CASSLAGTDTQYF
TGTGCCAGCAGCTTGGCCGGTACAGATACGCAGTATTTT
>TRBJ1-2|.|TRBV2|TRBD1
CATPRLPGQSNYGYTF
TGTGCCACCCCCCGACTACCGGGACAGTCTAACTATGGCTACACCTTC
>TRBJ1-1|.|TRBV28|.
CASYLAGSEAFF
TGTGCCAGCTACCTTGCAGGCTCTGAAGCTTTCTTT
>TRBJ1-1|.|TRBV27|.
CASSLFSGVVTEAFF
TGTGCCAGCAGTTTATTTTCGGGGGTGGTCACTGAAGCTTTCTTT
>TRBJ1-5|.|TRBV30|.
CAWDTRGPQHF
TGTGCCTGGGACACACGGGGGCCCCAGCATTTT
>TRBJ2-7|.|TRBV9|.
CASSVLAGSYEQYF
TGTGCCAGCAGCGTATTGGCGGGCTCCTACGAGCAGTACTTC
>TRBJ2-5|.|TRBV10-2|.
CASSESLLKETQYF
TGCGCCAGCAGTGAGTCACTTCTCAAAGAGACCCAGTACTTC
>TRBJ2-7|.|TRBV5-6|.
CASSFVWATYEQYF
TGTGCCAGCAGCTTTGTCTGGGCGACCTACGAGCAGTACTTC
>TRBJ1-5|.|TRBV4-1|.
CASSQEPPEGNQPQHF
TGCGCCAGCAGCCAAGAGCCGCCTGAGGGCAATCAGCCCCAGCATTTT
>TRBJ2-6|.|TRBV6-5|.
CASSYSGSSGANVLTF
TGTGCCAGCAGTTACTCAGGGAGCTCTGGGGCCAACGTCCTGACTTTC
>TRBJ1-2|.|TRBV2|.
CASRAGLNYGYTF
TGTGCCAGCAGGGCAGGCCTTAACTATGGCTACACCTTC
>TRBJ1-1|.|TRBV18|.
CASSLGGWNTEAFF
TGTGCCAGCTCACTGGGGGGGTGGAACACTGAAGCTTTCTTT
>TRBJ2-7|.|TRBV7-3|.
CASSPRSRGDEQYF
TGTGCCAGCAGCCCAAGGTCTCGAGGCGACGAGCAGTACTTC